This is a list of T cell receptor beta chains from one sample in a study of siplizumab effects on memory and regulatory T cells. Here immunoSEQ multiplex PCR was the method, and the copy in TCRdb shows in-frame clones only, minus some. The sample has over 85,000 clones; around nine tenths are singletons. Specimen: CD4+ T cells sorted from blood. These receptors originate from a human donor in good health. CDR3s include the opening cysteine and the closing phenylalanine or tryptophan. Fields, in order: J gene, D gene, clone size, CDR3 length, V gene, CDR3 protein, CDR3 DNA. A D gene is named only where the DNA matches it firmly. Size values are once, few and many counts, or a class for expanded clones, and some rows have none.

>TRBJ1-2|-|-|11|TRBV2
CAGGGTDGYTF
TGTGCCGGCGGCGGGACCGATGGCTACACCTTC
>TRBJ2-6|TRBD1|-|16|TRBV11-3
CASSSRQGSGANVLTF
TGTGCCAGCAGCTCCAGACAGGGCTCTGGGGCCAACGTCCTGACTTTC
>TRBJ2-7|TRBD2|-|16|TRBV19
CASRPGTSGTTYEQYF
TGTGCCAGTAGACCGGGGACTAGCGGGACCACCTACGAGCAGTACTTC
>TRBJ2-2|-|-|16|TRBV9
CASSVAASRGTGELFF
TGTGCCAGCAGCGTAGCTGCCAGCCGTGGGACCGGGGAGCTGTTTTTT
>TRBJ1-1|-|-|14|TRBV5-4
CASSQLGVSTEAFF
TGTGCCAGCAGTCAGCTGGGGGTGAGCACTGAAGCTTTCTTT
>TRBJ1-2|TRBD1|-|13|TRBV5-8
CASRQTGVIGYTF
TGTGCCAGCAGGCAGACAGGGGTGATTGGCTACACCTTC
>TRBJ1-2|-|-|13|TRBV19
CASSKDAYYGYTF
TGTGCCAGTAGTAAGGACGCTTACTATGGCTACACCTTC
>TRBJ2-7|-|-|15|TRBV19
CASSELGAKIYEQYF
TGTGCCAGTAGTGAACTGGGGGCGAAAATTTACGAGCAGTACTTC
>TRBJ2-1|-|-|16|TRBV6-1
CASSDQGQTLYNEQFF
TGTGCCAGCAGTGACCAAGGACAGACCCTCTACAATGAGCAGTTCTTC
>TRBJ1-1|-|few|13|TRBV7-7
CASSSDVNTEAFF
TGTGCCAGCAGCTCGGACGTGAACACTGAAGCTTTCTTT
>TRBJ2-2|-|-|15|TRBV7-2
CASSLVRVRTGELFF
TGTGCCAGCAGCTTAGTCCGGGTCCGGACCGGGGAGCTGTTTTTT
>TRBJ2-4|-|-|17|TRBV7-9
CASSARQVGVAKNIQYF
TGTGCCAGCAGCGCACGACAGGTGGGGGTAGCCAAAAACATTCAGTACTTC
>TRBJ2-7|TRBD2|-|14|TRBV25-1
CASTAGGRGYEQYF
TGTGCCAGCACAGCGGGAGGGCGGGGATACGAGCAGTACTTC
>TRBJ2-3|-|-|14|TRBV7-2
CASSQEGAVDTQYF
TGTGCCAGCAGCCAAGAAGGGGCCGTGGATACGCAGTATTTT
>TRBJ1-2|TRBD1|-|15|TRBV5-1
CASSLVQGGNYGYTF
TGCGCCAGCAGCTTGGTCCAAGGGGGCAACTATGGCTACACCTTC
>TRBJ1-5|-|-|12|TRBV5-6
CASSGANQPQHF
TGTGCCAGCTCGGGCGCCAATCAGCCCCAGCATTTT
>TRBJ1-4|-|-|17|TRBV30
CAWTRRGDPSYGEKLFF
TGTGCCTGGACCAGACGGGGGGACCCTAGCTATGGTGAAAAACTGTTTTTT
>TRBJ2-7|-|-|13|TRBV2
CASSEPNAYEQYF
TGTGCCAGCAGTGAGCCCAACGCCTACGAGCAGTACTTC
>TRBJ2-7|-|-|15|TRBV6-5
CASSYPGSRVHEQYF
TGTGCCAGCAGTTACCCCGGAAGTCGGGTCCACGAGCAGTACTTC
>TRBJ2-3|TRBD2|-|17|TRBV10-3
CAISGPSGASGTDTQYF
TGTGCCATCAGTGGTCCTAGCGGGGCTTCGGGTACAGATACGCAGTATTTT
>TRBJ2-3|-|-|15|TRBV10-3
CAITSRPLQQDTQYF
TGTGCCATCACCTCCAGGCCCCTTCAGCAAGATACGCAGTATTTT
>TRBJ2-3|-|-|15|TRBV5-4
CASSNGGHSTDTQYF
TGTGCCAGCAGCAACGGGGGCCATAGCACAGATACGCAGTATTTT
>TRBJ2-5|-|once|15|TRBV18
CASSHTVTGQETQYF
TGTGCCAGCTCACATACGGTGACAGGTCAAGAGACCCAGTACTTC
>TRBJ2-1|-|-|16|TRBV7-3
CASSLLGWSSYNEQFF
TGTGCCAGCAGCTTACTGGGCTGGAGCTCCTACAATGAGCAGTTCTTC
>TRBJ1-1|-|-|8|TRBV6-1
CASSVAFF
TGTGCCAGCAGTGTAGCTTTCTTT
>TRBJ2-7|-|-|12|TRBV2
CASGPQVSEQYF
TGTGCCAGCGGACCACAGGTGAGCGAGCAGTACTTC
>TRBJ2-2|-|-|14|TRBV9
CASSVNINTGELFF
TGTGCCAGCAGCGTCAATATAAACACCGGGGAGCTGTTTTTT
>TRBJ2-1|-|-|12|TRBV11-3
CASSSYLGEQFF
TGTGCCAGCAGCTCCTACCTCGGTGAGCAGTTCTTC
>TRBJ2-5|-|-|15|TRBV25-1
CASSAYNPIMETQYF
TGTGCCAGCAGCGCCTACAACCCCATAATGGAGACCCAGTACTTC
>TRBJ2-1|-|once|16|TRBV4-2
CASSQDYRSAYNEQFF
TGTGCCAGCAGCCAAGATTACCGCAGTGCCTACAATGAGCAGTTCTTC
>TRBJ1-5|TRBD1|-|13|TRBV7-2
CASSLTGDQPQHF
TGTGCCAGCAGCTTAACAGGGGATCAGCCCCAGCATTTT
>TRBJ2-5|TRBD2|-|13|TRBV29-1
CSVASGTIETQYF
TGCAGCGTTGCCTCCGGGACTATCGAGACCCAGTACTTC
>TRBJ2-2|-|-|15|TRBV5-4
CASSFDVRGPGELFF
TGTGCCAGCAGCTTCGACGTACGAGGGCCCGGGGAGCTGTTTTTT
>TRBJ2-5|-|-|14|TRBV4-2
CASSQGWGQETQYF
TGTGCCAGCAGCCAAGGGTGGGGGCAAGAGACCCAGTACTTC
>TRBJ2-3|-|-|14|TRBV23-1
CASGPSRASDTQYF
TGCGCCAGCGGTCCGAGCAGGGCCTCAGATACGCAGTATTTT
>TRBJ1-2|-|-|13|TRBV27
CASRDGWTYGYTF
TGTGCCAGCAGGGACGGCTGGACCTATGGCTACACCTTC
>TRBJ2-3|-|-|14|TRBV7-8
CASRPRIEEDTQYF
TGTGCCAGCAGGCCCAGGATAGAAGAAGATACGCAGTATTTT
>TRBJ2-7|TRBD1|once|14|TRBV7-9
CASSLEQGIYEQYF
TGTGCCAGCAGCTTAGAACAGGGGATCTACGAGCAGTACTTC
>TRBJ2-5|TRBD1|-|15|TRBV5-4
CASSPEDRAGETQYF
TGTGCCAGCAGCCCCGAGGACAGGGCGGGCGAGACCCAGTACTTC
>TRBJ1-2|TRBD1|-|13|TRBV28
CASSLRDRWSYTF
TGTGCCAGCAGTTTAAGGGACAGGTGGAGCTACACCTTC
>TRBJ2-4|-|-|15|TRBV9
CASSRGWAEKNIQYF
TGTGCCAGCAGTCGAGGATGGGCGGAAAAAAACATTCAGTACTTC
>TRBJ2-7|-|-|12|TRBV2
CASKADNYEQYF
TGTGCCAGCAAGGCGGATAACTACGAGCAGTACTTC
>TRBJ1-3|-|-|18|TRBV5-6
CASSSPGYVRGSGNTIYF
TGTGCCAGCAGCTCGCCTGGTTACGTTCGGGGATCTGGAAACACCATATATTTT
>TRBJ1-2|-|once|11|TRBV6-6
CALLGLYGYTF
TGTGCCCTTCTCGGGCTATATGGCTACACCTTC
>TRBJ2-2|TRBD1|once|14|TRBV14
CASSRLQGTGELFF
TGTGCCAGCAGCCGTTTACAGGGGACCGGGGAGCTGTTTTTT
>TRBJ2-4|TRBD1|-|15|TRBV6-6
CASSSPGQGKNIQYF
TGTGCCAGCAGCTCGCCGGGACAGGGGAAAAACATTCAGTACTTC
>TRBJ1-5|-|-|13|TRBV5-5
CASSHRQNQPQHF
TGTGCCAGCAGCCACCGACAGAATCAGCCCCAGCATTTT
>TRBJ2-5|TRBD2|-|17|TRBV9
CASSPPGLAGDKETQYF
TGTGCCAGCAGCCCCCCTGGACTAGCGGGTGATAAAGAGACCCAGTACTTC
>TRBJ1-3|-|once|17|TRBV2
CASSDSSRRNSGNTIYF
TGTGCCAGCAGTGATAGTTCCAGGCGGAACTCTGGAAACACCATATATTTT
>TRBJ1-1|-|-|12|TRBV29-1
CSVEDHGAEAFF
TGCAGCGTTGAAGATCATGGGGCTGAAGCTTTCTTT
>TRBJ2-2|-|-|16|TRBV10-1
CASSGEHRWYTGELFF
TGCGCCAGCAGTGGAGAACACAGATGGTACACCGGGGAGCTGTTTTTT
>TRBJ2-5|-|-|14|TRBV19
CASTPRDPQETQYF
TGTGCCAGTACCCCCCGGGACCCCCAAGAGACCCAGTACTTC
>TRBJ1-3|-|-|14|TRBV19
CASSMPSSGNTIYF
TGTGCCAGTAGTATGCCGAGCTCTGGAAACACCATATATTTT
>TRBJ2-5|-|-|13|TRBV25-1
CASSEVVRETQYF
TGTGCCAGCAGTGAGGTTGTCCGAGAGACCCAGTACTTC
>TRBJ2-5|-|-|13|TRBV18
CASSPGVLETQYF
TGTGCCAGCTCACCAGGGGTACTGGAGACCCAGTACTTC